A single sample is the source of the 32 T cell receptor beta chains below, sequenced in a study of identical twins. TCRdb reprocessed the 5' RACE reads via MiXCR and lists one record per CDR3 protein. The sample consists of around 570,000 distinct CDR3 sequences, more than 9% of them appearing once. These data were likewise used in another study, on yellow fever vaccine responses in identical twins.

Sequencing used PBMCs. The receptors shown here come from a woman aged 18-29 years in good health.

This clonotype was detected many times. V and J are TRBV29-1 and TRBJ1-1; D gene ambiguous. V was cut by 7 bases and J by 11 bases, with 17 bases left in between. The CDR3 contains 11 residues. CDR1 and CDR2 (germline): SQVTM, ANQGSEA. The CDR3 reads CSAVGGYEAFF. DNA of the CDR3: TGCAGCGCTGTGGGTGGGTATGAGGCTTTCTTT.

The chain couples TRBV2 to TRBJ2-1; no clear D. This CDR3 comprises 17 residues. Germline-derived CDR1 and CDR2 are SNHLY and FYNNEI. The germline V and J ends were trimmed by 8 bases and 3 bases, with 23 bases remaining between them. CDR3 DNA sequence: TGTGCCAGCTCTGGAAGAAAAGACTCCCGAATCTACAATGAGCAGTTCTTC. It is translated as CASSGRKDSRIYNEQFF.

The gene calls are TRBV20-1 and TRBJ2-3; D might be TRBD2 (7 bases). CDR3 length equals 15 residues. The V and J ends lost 0 bases and 1 base respectively, with 11 bases between them. Germline values: CDR1 DFQATT, CDR2 SNEGSKA (reference sequence). This CDR3 reads CSARDRGGGTDTQYF. The CDR3 DNA is TGCAGTGCTAGAGATAGGGGGGGGGGCACAGATACGCAGTATTTT.

This clonotype was counted a single time. The J gene is TRBJ2-3, the V gene TRBV10-3, with a weak D call TRBD2 (6 bases). Trimming shortened V by 0 bases and J by 5 bases, and 9 bases separated the two germline ends. This CDR3 spans 14 amino acids. Germline V lookup: CDR1 ENHRY, CDR2 SYGVKD. This CDR3 is CAISESREVDTQYF. The DNA for the CDR3 is TGTGCCATCAGTGAGTCCAGGGAGGTAGATACGCAGTATTTT.

This clonotype was seen a few times. The V call is TRBV10-3, the J call TRBJ2-3; D ambiguous. The CDR3 covers 13 residues. Trimming took off 6 bases at V and 0 bases at J, with 7 bases between the two ends. Germline V gene sequence: CDR1 ENHRY, CDR2 SYGVKD. The CDR3 DNA sequence: TGTGCCATCAGCCAAGCGAGCACAGATACGCAGTATTTT. Amino acid sequence: CAISQASTDTQYF.

This clonotype came up many times. The chain combines TRBV4-2 with TRBJ2-2; 7 nucleotides match TRBD2. CDR1 LGHNA and CDR2 YNFKEQ come from the germline V gene. This CDR3 has 19 residues. V trimming: 4 bases; J trimming: 1 base; junction bases outside the gene matches: 15. Here the CDR3 DNA reads TGTGCCAGCAGCCCTACTAGCGTCCGGGGAAAAAAGAACACCGGGGAGCTGTTTTTT. It is translated as CASSPTSVRGKKNTGELFF.

This clonotype was observed a handful of times. V gene TRBV27 combines with J gene TRBJ2-5, with TRBD1 identical over 10 bases. This CDR3 spans 16 amino acids. Germline V gene lookup returns CDR1 MNHEY and CDR2 SMNVEV (reference sequence). V lost 0 bases and J lost 5; bases outside the gene matches: 6. The CDR3 coding sequence is TGTGCCAGCAGTTTATCGGGACAGGGGATTTGGGAGACCCAGTACTTC. This encodes CASSLSGQGIWETQYF.

V gene TRBV9 combines with J gene TRBJ2-3; D is ambiguous. Trimming stripped 0 bases from V and 6 bases from J, with 8 bases between. The CDR3 spans 13 residues. Looked up from germline, CDR1 is SGDLS and CDR2 is YYNGEE. The chain's CDR3 is CASSVEGLDTQYF. In nucleotides, the CDR3 is TGTGCCAGCAGCGTAGAAGGGCTCGATACGCAGTATTTT.

The chain combines TRBV5-6 with TRBJ2-3; TRBD1 agrees at 9 bases. Germline trimming cut 3 bases from V and 3 bases from J; bases unmatched to any gene: 11. The germline gives CDR1 SGHDT, CDR2 YYEEEE. The CDR3 covers 17 residues. In DNA form, the CDR3 reads TGTGCCAGCAGCTCTTTAACCCCGGGACAGGGAACAGATACGCAGTATTTT. Translated, it gives CASSSLTPGQGTDTQYF. The whole variable domain, filled in from reference TRBV5-6 and TRBJ2-3, reads DAGVTQSPTHLIKTRGQQVTLRCSPKSGHDTVSWYQQALGQGPQFIFQYYEEEERQRGNFPDRFSGHQFPNYSSELNVNALLLGDSALYLCASSSLTPGQGTDTQYFGPGTRLTVL.

This clonotype was seen ten or more times. The chain recombines TRBV3-1 with TRBJ2-2; TRBD1 is a possible D gene (5 bases). Germline loops: CDR1 LGHDT, CDR2 YNNKEL (reference sequence). The germline V and J ends were trimmed by 2 bases and 6 bases, with 13 bases remaining between them. The CDR3 sequence is 15 residues long. DNA for the CDR3: TGTGCCAGCAGCCAACACCTCCAGGGTTCCGGGGAGCTGTTTTTT. Translating gives CASSQHLQGSGELFF.

This clonotype has a count of ten or more. V and J are TRBV28 and TRBJ1-1; D is unresolved. This CDR3 is built from 15 residues. The V end was cut by 2 bases, the J end by 0 bases, with 10 bases between. Germline V gene data show CDR1 as MDHEN and CDR2 as SYDVKM. The CDR3 reads CASSLREGMNTEAFF. In DNA form, the CDR3 reads TGTGCCAGCAGTTTAAGGGAAGGGATGAACACTGAAGCTTTCTTT.

There are a few counts of this clonotype. V is TRBV20-1 and J is TRBJ1-2; no clear D. Germline CDR1 and CDR2: DFQATT and SNEGSKA (reference sequence). The CDR3 is 12 amino acids. Between the trimmed V and J ends, which lost 4 bases and 6 bases, there was a span of 12 bases. CDR3 loop: CSATLDGDGYTF. Written as DNA, the CDR3 is TGCAGTGCTACTTTGGATGGGGATGGCTACACCTTC.

This clonotype was counted many times. The chain uses TRBV20-1 and TRBJ2-1, with 8 bases aligning to TRBD2. J was trimmed by 5 bases and V by 0 bases; bases with no gene match: 9. The CDR3 runs 16 residues. CDR1 and CDR2 from the germline V gene are DFQATT and SNEGSKA (reference sequence). CDR3 DNA sequence: TGCAGTGCTAGAGATACCCCGGGAGGGGTGAACAATGAGCAGTTCTTC. Protein product: CSARDTPGGVNNEQFF.

The genes are TRBV2 and TRBJ2-5, with TRBD2 matching 9 bases. This CDR3 has 14 residues. Trimming at V came to 6 bases and at J to 3 bases, leaving 5 bases not matched to a gene. Germline-derived CDR1 and CDR2 are SNHLY and FYNNEI. The CDR3 sequence is CASRSSGTKETQYF. The CDR3 nucleotides are TGTGCCAGCAGATCTAGCGGGACAAAAGAGACCCAGTACTTC.

This clonotype appeared a few times. The genes are TRBV6-4 and TRBJ1-5; possible D gene TRBD1, 5 bases. The V gene's germline CDR1 is MRHNA and CDR2 SNTAGT. The CDR3 sequence is 15 residues long. V gave up 6 bases and J gave up 2 bases, with 14 bases separating them. DNA for the CDR3: TGTGCCAGCAGAAAATCCAGGGAGGGCAATCAGCCCCAGCATTTT. As protein: CASRKSREGNQPQHF.

This clonotype was recorded a few times. The rearrangement links TRBV25-1 to TRBJ2-1, with D unresolved. The CDR3 is made up of 16 amino acids. Trimming shortened V by 1 base and J by 2 bases, and 12 bases separated the two germline ends. CDR1 MGHDK and CDR2 SYGVNS come from the germline V gene. This chain's CDR3 is CASSESSSFPYNEQFF. DNA for the CDR3: TGTGCCAGCAGTGAATCTTCCAGCTTTCCCTACAATGAGCAGTTCTTC.

This clonotype was picked up a small number of times. This chain joins TRBV6-1 and TRBJ2-6; D assignment may be TRBD1 or TRBD2 (5 bases each). Trimming pared 8 bases from V and 0 bases from J, leaving 14 bases between. Germline CDR1 reads MNHNS; CDR2 reads SASEGT. This CDR3 is built from 16 residues. CDR3 bases: TGTGCCAGCTCCTCGGTGGGACGCTCTGGGGCCAACGTCCTGACTTTC. This translates into CASSSVGRSGANVLTF.

V and J are TRBV6-2 or TRBV6-3 and TRBJ2-7, with TRBD1 matching 7 bases. The germline gives CDR1 MNHEY, CDR2 SVGEGT. V shed 6 bases, J shed 4 bases, and the junction held 9 bases outside the gene matches. The CDR3 is 14 amino acids. CDR3 loop: CASRNGTEIYEQYF. For the CDR3, the DNA is TGTGCCAGCAGGAACGGGACAGAGATTTACGAGCAGTACTTC.

A few counts support this clonotype. V usage is TRBV10-1 and J usage is TRBJ2-3; 13 bases fit TRBD2. Trimming took 6 bases from V and 0 from J; bases not matched to a gene: 12. The CDR3 sequence is 19 residues long. The germline V gene has CDR1 WNHNN and CDR2 SYGVQD (reference sequence). CDR3: CASSPPGLAGPSSTDTQYF. The DNA for the CDR3 is TGCGCCAGCAGCCCCCCGGGACTAGCGGGGCCGTCTAGCACAGATACGCAGTATTTT.

The chain joins TRBV7-3 to TRBJ1-6; maybe TRBD1 (6 bases). Germline lookup yields CDR1 SGHTA and CDR2 FQGTGA. The CDR3 has 15 amino acids. V lost 4 bases and J 6 bases, leaving 13 bases between the germline ends. In DNA, the CDR3 is TGTGCCAGCAGCTCAAAACAGGGTGCTAATTCACCCCTCCACTTT. It is translated as CASSSKQGANSPLHF. The variable domain in full, with the rest retrieved from reference TRBV7-3 and TRBJ1-6, is GAGVSQTPSNKVTEKGKYVELRCDPISGHTALYWYRQSLGQGPEFLIYFQGTGAADDSGLPNDRFFAVRPEGSVSTLKIQRTERGDSAVYLCASSSKQGANSPLHFGNGTRLTVT.

At least ten counts were recorded for this clonotype. This sequence joins TRBV3-1 and TRBJ2-7; the D is unclear. CDR1 and CDR2 from the germline V gene are LGHDT and YNNKEL (reference sequence). With 2 bases removed from V and 12 bases from J, the gap between germline ends came to 20 bases. The CDR3 spans 14 residues. The CDR3 coding sequence is TGTGCCAGCAGCCAACCTATGACCGGCAGATTTGCGTACTTC. As protein: CASSQPMTGRFAYF.

This chain uses TRBV6-4 with TRBJ2-1, with D perhaps TRBD1 (6 bases). The CDR3 runs to 12 residues. Germline V gene lookup returns CDR1 MRHNA and CDR2 SNTAGT. V was shortened by 8 bases and J by 11 bases, with 16 bases between the two germline ends. CDR3 sequence: CASGDGGTKQFF. Written as DNA, the CDR3 is TGTGCCAGCGGGGATGGTGGGACAAAGCAGTTCTTC.

This clonotype came up many times. The V gene is TRBV4-1, the J gene TRBJ2-7; no reliable D call. CDR3 length: 13 residues. CDR1 MGHRA and CDR2 YSYEKL come from the germline V gene. V shed 1 base and J shed 3 bases, with 7 bases lying between them. Here the CDR3 DNA reads TGCGCCAGCAGCCAAGGGGAATTCTACGAGCAGTACTTC. Translating it yields CASSQGEFYEQYF.

The CDR3, as DNA: TGCAGTGCTAGGATTCGAGATTTAACCTACGAGCAGTACTTC. Translation: CSARIRDLTYEQYF. V gene TRBV20-1 combines with J gene TRBJ2-7; D unresolved. Between the trimmed V and J ends, which lost 3 bases and 2 bases, there was a span of 14 bases. The germline gives CDR1 DFQATT, CDR2 SNEGSKA (reference sequence). The CDR3 is 14 residues long.

This clonotype has more than one count but fewer than ten. The rearrangement links TRBV24-1 to TRBJ1-2, with TRBD1 matching 7 bases. This CDR3 comprises 16 residues. With 5 bases clipped from V and 5 bases from J, the junction kept 13 bases outside the gene matches. The V gene's germline CDR1 is KGHDR and CDR2 SFDVKD. This CDR3 reads CATSGTSDREGYGYTF. The CDR3, as DNA: TGTGCCACCAGTGGTACCTCAGACAGGGAGGGTTATGGCTACACCTTC.

There are a few counts of this clonotype. The chain joins TRBV4-1 to TRBJ2-5, with 13 bases aligning to TRBD2. V lost 4 bases and J lost 2; bases outside the gene matches: 10. The CDR3 runs to 18 residues. Germline-derived CDR1 and CDR2 are MGHRA and YSYEKL. CDR3 nucleotides: TGCGCCAGCAGCCTGGGACTAGCGGGGAATCTGAATCAAGAGACCCAGTACTTC. It encodes CASSLGLAGNLNQETQYF.

V is TRBV28 and J is TRBJ2-2; possibly TRBD1 for D (6 bases). CDR1 is MDHEN and CDR2 is SYDVKM in the germline V gene. Trimming took off 5 bases at V and 3 bases at J, with 16 bases between the two ends. The CDR3 has 16 amino acids. The CDR3 spells CASSQRQVRDTGELFF. The CDR3 nucleotides read TGTGCCAGCAGTCAGCGACAGGTTCGCGACACCGGGGAGCTGTTTTTT. Full variable domain (outside the CDR3, taken from reference TRBV28 and TRBJ2-2): DVKVTQSSRYLVKRTGEKVFLECVQDMDHENMFWYRQDPGLGLRLIYFSYDVKMKEKGDIPEGYSVSREKKERFSLILESASTNQTSMYLCASSQRQVRDTGELFFGEGSRLTVL.

This clonotype was seen a handful of times. The J gene is TRBJ2-3, the V gene TRBV18, with D tentatively TRBD1 (6 bases). The V gene lost 2 bases and the J gene lost 2 bases, with 17 bases spanning the gap. This CDR3 region has 17 residues. Germline V CDR1 and CDR2: KGHSH, LQKENI. CDR3 coding DNA: TGTGCCAGCTCACCATGGGCGGTCCAGGGGAACACAGATACGCAGTATTTT. Translating gives CASSPWAVQGNTDTQYF. The variable domain in full, completed from reference TRBV18 and TRBJ2-3, reads NAGVMQNPRHLVRRRGQEARLRCSPMKGHSHVYWYRQLPEEGLKFMVYLQKENIIDESGMPKERFSAEFPKEGPSILRIQQVVRGDSAAYFCASSPWAVQGNTDTQYFGPGTRLTVL.

The J gene is TRBJ1-5, the V gene TRBV7-9, with D possibly matching TRBD1 (6 bases). CDR3 length: 14 amino acids. CDR1 and CDR2 (germline): SEHNR, FQNEAQ (reference sequence). The germline V and J ends were trimmed by 5 bases and 4 bases, with 12 bases remaining between them. The CDR3 DNA reads TGTGCCAGCAGCGCAGGACAGATGAATCAGCCCCAGCATTTT. Its translation is CASSAGQMNQPQHF.

The V call is TRBV7-2, the J call TRBJ2-3, with no clear D. CDR1 is SGHTA, CDR2 FQGNSA, per germline. This CDR3 spans 13 amino acids. Trimming took 2 bases from V and 6 from J, leaving 9 bases between them. CDR3 protein: CASSLSHADTQYF. CDR3 DNA sequence: TGTGCCAGCAGCTTATCCCACGCGGATACGCAGTATTTT.

This clonotype was found many times. V is TRBV4-1 and J is TRBJ2-1, with a tentative D call TRBD2 (6 bases). Germline V CDR1 and CDR2: MGHRA, YSYEKL. Trimming removed 1 base at V and 0 bases at J, with 7 bases between. The CDR3 consists of 15 residues. DNA of the CDR3: TGCGCCAGCAGCCAAGGGGAGGCCTCCTACAATGAGCAGTTCTTC. It is translated as CASSQGEASYNEQFF.

This clonotype was seen a handful of times. This chain connects TRBV28 to TRBJ2-4; D is unclear. The CDR3 runs 14 residues. Germline CDR1 MDHEN, CDR2 SYDVKM. V was cut by 2 bases and J by 2 bases, with 7 bases left in between. The CDR3 sequence is CASSLRIPKNIQYF. The CDR3 DNA is TGTGCCAGCAGTTTACGGATCCCCAAAAACATTCAGTACTTC. The full variable domain, its missing parts supplied by reference TRBV28 and TRBJ2-4, is DVKVTQSSRYLVKRTGEKVFLECVQDMDHENMFWYRQDPGLGLRLIYFSYDVKMKEKGDIPEGYSVSREKKERFSLILESASTNQTSMYLCASSLRIPKNIQYFGAGTRLSVL.